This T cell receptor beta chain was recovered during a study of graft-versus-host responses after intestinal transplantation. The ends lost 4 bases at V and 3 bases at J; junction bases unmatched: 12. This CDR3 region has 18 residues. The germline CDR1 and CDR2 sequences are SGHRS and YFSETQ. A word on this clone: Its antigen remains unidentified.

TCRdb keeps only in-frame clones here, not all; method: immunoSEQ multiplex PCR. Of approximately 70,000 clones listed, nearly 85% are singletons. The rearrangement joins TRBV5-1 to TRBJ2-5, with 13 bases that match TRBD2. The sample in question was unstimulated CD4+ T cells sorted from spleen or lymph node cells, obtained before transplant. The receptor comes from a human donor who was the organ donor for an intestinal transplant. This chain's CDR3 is CASSPHPGLAGQEETQYF. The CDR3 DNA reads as TGCGCCAGCAGCCCCCACCCGGGACTAGCGGGGCAGGAAGAGACCCAGTACTTC. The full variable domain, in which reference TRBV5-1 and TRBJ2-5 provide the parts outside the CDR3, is KAGVTQTPRYLIKTRGQQVTLSCSPISGHRSVSWYQQTPGQGLQFLFEYFSETQRNKGNFPGRFSGRQFSNSRSEMNVSTLELGDSALYLCASSPHPGLAGQEETQYFGPGTRLLVL.